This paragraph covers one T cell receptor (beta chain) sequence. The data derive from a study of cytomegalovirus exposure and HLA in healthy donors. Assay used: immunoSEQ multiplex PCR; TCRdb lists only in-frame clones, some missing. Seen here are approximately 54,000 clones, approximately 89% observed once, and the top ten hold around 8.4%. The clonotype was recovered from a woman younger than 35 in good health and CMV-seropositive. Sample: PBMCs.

The CDR3 spells CASSDSAESGYGYTF. CDR3 DNA: TGTGCCAGCAGTGACTCGGCGGAAAGTGGCTATGGCTACACCTTC. The chain uses TRBV6-4 and TRBJ1-2; D ambiguous. Germline values: CDR1 MRHNA, CDR2 SNTAGT. With 0 bases removed from V and 4 bases from J, the gap between germline ends came to 12 bases. CDR3 length: 15 amino acids.